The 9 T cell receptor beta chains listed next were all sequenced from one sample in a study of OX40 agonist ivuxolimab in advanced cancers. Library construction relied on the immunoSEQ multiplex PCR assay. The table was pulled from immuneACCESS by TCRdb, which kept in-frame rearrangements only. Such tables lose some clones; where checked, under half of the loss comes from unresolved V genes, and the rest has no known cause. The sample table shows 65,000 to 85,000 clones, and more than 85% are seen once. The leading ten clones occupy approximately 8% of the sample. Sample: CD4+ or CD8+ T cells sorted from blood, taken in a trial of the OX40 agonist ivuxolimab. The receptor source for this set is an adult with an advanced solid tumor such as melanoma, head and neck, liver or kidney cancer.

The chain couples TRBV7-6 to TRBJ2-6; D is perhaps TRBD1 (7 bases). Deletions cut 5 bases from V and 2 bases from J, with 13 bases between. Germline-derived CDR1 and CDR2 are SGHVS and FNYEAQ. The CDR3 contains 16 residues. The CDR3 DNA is TGTGCCAGCAGCCCAAGGAGGGGGCCTGGGGCCAACGTCCTGACTTTC. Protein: CASSPRRGPGANVLTF.

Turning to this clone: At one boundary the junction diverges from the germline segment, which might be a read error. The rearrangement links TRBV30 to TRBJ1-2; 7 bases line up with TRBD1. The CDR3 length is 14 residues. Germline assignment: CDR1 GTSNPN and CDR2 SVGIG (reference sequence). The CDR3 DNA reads TGTGCCTGGAGTGTATCCTCCGGGACAGAAAGGTCCGCCTTC. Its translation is CAWSVSSGTERSAF.

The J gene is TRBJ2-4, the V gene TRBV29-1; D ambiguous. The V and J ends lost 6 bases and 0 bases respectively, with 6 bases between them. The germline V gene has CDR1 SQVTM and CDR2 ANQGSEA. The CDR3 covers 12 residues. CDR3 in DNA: TGCAGCGTCTTGTTAGCCAAAAACATTCAGTACTTC. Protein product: CSVLLAKNIQYF.

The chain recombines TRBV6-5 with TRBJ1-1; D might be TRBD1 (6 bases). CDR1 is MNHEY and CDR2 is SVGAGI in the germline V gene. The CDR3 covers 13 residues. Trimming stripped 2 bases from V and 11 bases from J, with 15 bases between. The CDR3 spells CASSYPGGPTAFF. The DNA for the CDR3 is TGTGCCAGCAGTTACCCCGGGGGGCCCACGGCTTTCTTT.

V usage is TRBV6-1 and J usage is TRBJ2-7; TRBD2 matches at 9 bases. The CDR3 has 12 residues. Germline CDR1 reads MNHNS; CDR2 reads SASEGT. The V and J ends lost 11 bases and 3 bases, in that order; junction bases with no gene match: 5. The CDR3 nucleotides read TGTGCCTTGCGGGGGGGCGTCTACGAGCAGTACTTC. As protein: CALRGGVYEQYF.

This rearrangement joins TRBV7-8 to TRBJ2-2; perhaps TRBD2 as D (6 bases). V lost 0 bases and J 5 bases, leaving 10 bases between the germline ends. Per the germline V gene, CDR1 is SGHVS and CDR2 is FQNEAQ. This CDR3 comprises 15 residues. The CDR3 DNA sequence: TGTGCCAGCAGCTTAGCCACGGAGGGGACCGGGGAGCTGTTTTTT. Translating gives CASSLATEGTGELFF.

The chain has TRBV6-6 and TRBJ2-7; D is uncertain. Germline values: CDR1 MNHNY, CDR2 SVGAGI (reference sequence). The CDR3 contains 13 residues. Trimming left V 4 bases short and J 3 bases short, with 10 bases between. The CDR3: CASSFTTDYEQYF. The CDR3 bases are TGTGCCAGCAGTTTTACGACGGACTACGAGCAGTACTTC.

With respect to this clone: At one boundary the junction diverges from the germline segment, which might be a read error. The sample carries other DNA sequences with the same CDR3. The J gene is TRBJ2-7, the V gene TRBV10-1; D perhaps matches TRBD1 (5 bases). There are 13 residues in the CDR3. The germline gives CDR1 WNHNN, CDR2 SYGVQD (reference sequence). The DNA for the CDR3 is TGCGCCAGCAGTGGGACATCAACCTACGAACAGTACTTC. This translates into CASSGTSTYEQYF.

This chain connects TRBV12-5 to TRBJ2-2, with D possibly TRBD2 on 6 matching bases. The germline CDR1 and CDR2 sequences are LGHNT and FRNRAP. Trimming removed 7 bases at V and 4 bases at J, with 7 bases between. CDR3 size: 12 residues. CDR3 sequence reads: CASVGGTGELFF. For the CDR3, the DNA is TGTGCTAGTGTGGGGGGCACCGGGGAGCTGTTTTTT.